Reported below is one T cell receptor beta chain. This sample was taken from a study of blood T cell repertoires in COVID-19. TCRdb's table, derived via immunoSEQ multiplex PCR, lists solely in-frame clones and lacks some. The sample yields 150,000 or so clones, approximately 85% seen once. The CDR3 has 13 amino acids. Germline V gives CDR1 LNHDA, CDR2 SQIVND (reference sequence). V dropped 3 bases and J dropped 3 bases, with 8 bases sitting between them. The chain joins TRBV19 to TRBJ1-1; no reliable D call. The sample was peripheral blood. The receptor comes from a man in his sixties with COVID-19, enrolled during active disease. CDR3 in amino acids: CASSIAADTEAFF. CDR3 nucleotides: TGTGCCAGTAGTATTGCGGCGGACACTGAAGCTTTCTTT. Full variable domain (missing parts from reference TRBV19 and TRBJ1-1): DGGITQSPKYLFRKEGQNVTLSCEQNLNHDAMYWYRQDPGQGLRLIYYSQIVNDFQKGDIAEGYSVSREKKESFPLTVTSAQKNPTAFYLCASSIAADTEAFFGQGTRLTVV.